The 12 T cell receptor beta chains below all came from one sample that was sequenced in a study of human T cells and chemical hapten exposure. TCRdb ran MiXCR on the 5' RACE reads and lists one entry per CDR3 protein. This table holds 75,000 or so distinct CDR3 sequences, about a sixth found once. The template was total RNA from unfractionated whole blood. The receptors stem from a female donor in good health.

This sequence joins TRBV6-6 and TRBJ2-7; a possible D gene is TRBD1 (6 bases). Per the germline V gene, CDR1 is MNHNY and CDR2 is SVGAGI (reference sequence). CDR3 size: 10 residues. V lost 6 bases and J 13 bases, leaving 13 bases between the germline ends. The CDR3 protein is CASRYRETYF. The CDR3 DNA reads TGTGCCAGCAGATACAGGGAAACCTACTTC.

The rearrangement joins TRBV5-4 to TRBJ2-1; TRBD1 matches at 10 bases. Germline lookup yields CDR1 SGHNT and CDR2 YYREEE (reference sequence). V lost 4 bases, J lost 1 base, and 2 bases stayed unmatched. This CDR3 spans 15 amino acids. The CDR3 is CASSQGQGSYNEQFF. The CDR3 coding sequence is TGTGCCAGCAGCCAGGGACAGGGGTCCTACAATGAGCAGTTCTTC. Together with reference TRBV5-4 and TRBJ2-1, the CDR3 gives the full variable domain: ETGVTQSPTHLIKTRGQQVTLRCSSQSGHNTVSWYQQALGQGPQFIFQYYREEENGRGNFPPRFSGLQFPNYSSELNVNALELDDSALYLCASSQGQGSYNEQFFGPGTRLTVL.

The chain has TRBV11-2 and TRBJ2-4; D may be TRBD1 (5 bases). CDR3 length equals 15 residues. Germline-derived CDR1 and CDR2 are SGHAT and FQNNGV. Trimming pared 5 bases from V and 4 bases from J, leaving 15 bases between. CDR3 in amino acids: CASSSPRGSKNIQYF. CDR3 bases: TGTGCCAGCAGCAGCCCTAGGGGCTCGAAAAACATTCAGTACTTC.

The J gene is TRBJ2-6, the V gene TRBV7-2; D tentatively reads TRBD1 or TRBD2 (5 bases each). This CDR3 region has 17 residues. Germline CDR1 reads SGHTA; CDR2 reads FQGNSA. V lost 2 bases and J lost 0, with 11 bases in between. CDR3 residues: CASSLTGRSSGANVLTF. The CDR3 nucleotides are TGTGCCAGCAGCTTAACGGGACGTAGCTCTGGGGCCAACGTCCTGACTTTC.

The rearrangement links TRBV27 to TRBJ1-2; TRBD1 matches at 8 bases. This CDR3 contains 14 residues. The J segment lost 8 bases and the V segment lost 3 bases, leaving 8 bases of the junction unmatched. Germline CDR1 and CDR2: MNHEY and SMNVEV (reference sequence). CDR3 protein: CASSLGQGASGYTF. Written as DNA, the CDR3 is TGTGCCAGCAGTTTGGGGCAGGGGGCGAGCGGCTACACCTTC.

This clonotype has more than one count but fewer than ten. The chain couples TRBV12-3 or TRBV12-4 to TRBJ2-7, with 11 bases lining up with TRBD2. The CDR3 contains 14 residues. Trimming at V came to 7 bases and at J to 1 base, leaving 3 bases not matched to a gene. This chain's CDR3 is CASTLAGGSYEQYF. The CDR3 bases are TGTGCCAGCACCTTAGCGGGGGGGTCCTACGAGCAGTACTTC.

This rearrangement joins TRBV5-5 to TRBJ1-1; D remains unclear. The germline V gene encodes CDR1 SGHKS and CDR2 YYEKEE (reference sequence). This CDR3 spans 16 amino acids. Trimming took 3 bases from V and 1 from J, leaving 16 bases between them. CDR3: CASSYREPIRNTEAFF. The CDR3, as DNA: TGTGCCAGCAGCTACCGGGAACCGATAAGGAACACTGAAGCTTTCTTT.

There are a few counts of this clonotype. The CDR3 sequence: CTGGSPDTQYF. In nucleotides, the CDR3 is TGCACCGGTGGGAGCCCAGATACGCAGTATTTT. The rearrangement links TRBV29-1 to TRBJ2-3; D possibly corresponds to TRBD2 (5 bases). Germline values: CDR1 SQVTM, CDR2 ANQGSEA. This CDR3 region has 11 residues.

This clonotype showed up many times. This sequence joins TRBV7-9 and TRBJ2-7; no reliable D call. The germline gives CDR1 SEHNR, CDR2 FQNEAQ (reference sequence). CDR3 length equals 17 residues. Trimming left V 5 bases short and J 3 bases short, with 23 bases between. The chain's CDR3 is CASSDRPLSTTNYEQYF. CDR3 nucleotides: TGTGCCAGCAGCGACCGGCCCCTTTCTACCACCAACTACGAGCAGTACTTC.

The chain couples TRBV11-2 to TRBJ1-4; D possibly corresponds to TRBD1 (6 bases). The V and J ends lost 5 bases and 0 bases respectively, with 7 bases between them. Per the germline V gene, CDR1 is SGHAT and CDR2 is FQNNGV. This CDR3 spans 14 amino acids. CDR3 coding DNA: TGTGCCAGCAGCCGACAGGCAACTAATGAAAAACTGTTTTTT. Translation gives CASSRQATNEKLFF.

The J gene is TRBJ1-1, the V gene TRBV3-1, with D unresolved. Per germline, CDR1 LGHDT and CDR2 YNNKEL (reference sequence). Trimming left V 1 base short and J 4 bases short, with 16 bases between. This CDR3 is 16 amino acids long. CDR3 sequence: CASSQVLGILGTEAFF. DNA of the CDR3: TGTGCCAGCAGCCAAGTTTTGGGGATCCTAGGCACTGAAGCTTTCTTT.

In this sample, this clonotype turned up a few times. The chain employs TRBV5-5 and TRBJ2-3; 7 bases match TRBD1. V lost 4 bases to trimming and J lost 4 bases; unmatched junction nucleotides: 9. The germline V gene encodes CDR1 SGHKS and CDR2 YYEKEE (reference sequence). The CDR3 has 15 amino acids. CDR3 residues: CASSGKTGLADTQYF. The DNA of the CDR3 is TGTGCCAGCAGCGGTAAGACAGGGCTGGCAGATACGCAGTATTTT.